This entry lists 17 T cell receptor delta chains sequenced from one sample in a study of gamma-delta chains in newborns, infants, children. TCRdb reanalyzed the reads using CATT. The table records 5,700 or so delta-chain clones, about 0.43% of them present only once. The sequenced material came from blood. These receptors all stem from a child who was a newborn, infant or young child, either healthy, febrile or measles-vaccinated (not recorded which).

Notes on this clone: Since a much larger clone is just one base distant, this may be a read error. The same CDR3 is also encoded by other DNA sequences in this sample. The rearrangement links TRDV1 to TRDJ2; the D gene is possibly TRDD3 (5 bases). The germline gives CDR1 TSWWSYY, CDR2 QGS. This CDR3 contains 22 residues. Between the trimmed V and J ends, which lost 0 bases and 0 bases, there was a span of 26 bases. This CDR3 reads CALGELGFGTGGIRALTAQLFF. The CDR3 nucleotides read TGTGCTCTTGGGGAACTAGGGTTCGGAACTGGAGGAATAAGGGCTTTGACAGCACAACTCTTCTTT.

The sample holds a few counts of this clone. The mismatch at residue 14 between this DNA's translation and the TCRdb protein of a much larger clone likely reflects a read error; the protein shown is translated from the DNA. This sequence joins TRDV2 and TRDJ3, with TRDD3 matching 11 bases. This CDR3 is 19 amino acids long. Per the germline V gene, CDR1 is GEAIGNYY and CDR2 is EKD. The DNA of the CDR3 is TGTGCCTGTGATACCCTCTTGGGGGATACGCTATGGGACGCCCGACAGATGTTTTTC. Amino acid sequence: CACDTLLGDTLWDARQMFF.

This clone was observed a few times. This DNA's translation and the protein TCRdb lists, from a much larger clone, do not match at residue 8, likely due to a read error; the protein shown is translated from the DNA. The chain has TRDV2 and TRDJ3; unclear D gene. V shed 0 bases and J shed 0 bases, with 14 bases lying between them. From germline, CDR1 is GEAIGNYY and CDR2 EKD. CDR3 length: 19 residues. CDR3: CACDTVLWASSWDTRQMFF. The CDR3 DNA is TGTGCCTGTGACACCGTACTGTGGGCGAGCTCCTGGGACACCCGACAGATGTTTTTC.

As regards this clone: The likely explanation is a read error, given a far larger clone one base away. The sample has other DNA sequences that encode this CDR3 too. The J gene is TRDJ2, the V gene TRDV2; 13 nucleotides align to TRDD3. V gave up 0 bases and J gave up 7 bases; unmatched junction bases: 10. Germline CDR1 is GEAIGNYY and CDR2 is EKD. CDR3 length equals 18 residues. CDR3 sequence reads: CACDTLLLGDTVGAQLFF. For the CDR3, the DNA is TGTGCCTGTGACACCTTATTACTGGGGGATACGGTAGGAGCACAACTCTTCTTT.

By its share, this clone is medium-sized. At the DNA level, this CDR3 is encoded by other sequences in the same sample as well. The rearrangement links TRDV2 to TRDJ3; 12 bases map to TRDD3. V lost 4 bases, J lost 0 bases, and 6 bases stayed unmatched. Germline-derived CDR1 and CDR2 are GEAIGNYY and EKD. CDR3 length equals 19 residues. CDR3 coding DNA: TGTGCCTGTGATGTACTGGGGGATACAAGCTCCTGGGACACCCGACAGATGTTTTTC. Translation: CACDVLGDTSSWDTRQMFF.

In regard to this clone: The protein held in TCRdb is that of a much larger clone and does not match this DNA's translation at residue 7, likely because of a read error; the protein shown is translated from the DNA. This chain connects TRDV2 to TRDJ3; possible D gene TRDD3, 6 bases. This CDR3 has 19 residues. Per the germline V gene, CDR1 is GEAIGNYY and CDR2 is EKD. Trimming cost V 3 bases and J 0 bases, with 17 bases left between them. The CDR3 region has the DNA TGTGCCTGTGACGGATACTGCGGGATGAGCTCCTGGGACACCCGACAGATGTTTTTC. Its protein is CACDGYCGMSSWDTRQMFF.

There are a few counts of this clone. A far larger clone is off by one base, so a read error is likely. Other DNA sequences within the sample encode an identical CDR3. This sequence joins TRDV2 and TRDJ3; 11 nucleotides line up with TRDD3. Germline-derived CDR1 and CDR2 are GEAIGNYY and EKD. The V segment lost 4 bases and the J segment 1 base; nucleotides outside the gene matches: 5. The CDR3 is 18 amino acids. CDR3 in DNA: TGTGCCTGTGATGCTACTGGGGGATATTCCTGGGACACCCGACAGATGTTTTTC. Translated: CACDATGGYSWDTRQMFF.

Comment on this clone: A far larger clone is only one base removed, so a read error is likely. Other DNA sequences in the same sample also yield this CDR3. V gene TRDV2 combines with J gene TRDJ2, with 11 positions matching TRDD3. Germline CDR1 is GEAIGNYY and CDR2 is EKD. The CDR3 sequence is 18 residues long. CDR3 region: CACDKILGDSTLTAQLFF. The CDR3 DNA reads TGTGCCTGTGACAAAATACTGGGGGATAGTACTTTGACAGCGCAACTCTTCTTT.

This clone came up a few times. A clone one base away is much larger, so this may be a read error. This same CDR3 is encoded by further DNA sequences in the sample. The J gene is TRDJ3, the V gene TRDV2; TRDD3 agrees at 9 bases. Per the germline V gene, CDR1 is GEAIGNYY and CDR2 is EKD. Trimming cost V 0 bases and J 0 bases; bases outside gene matches: 17. The CDR3 totals 23 residues. The DNA for the CDR3 is TGTGCCTGTGACACCGTATCGCCGTACTGGGGGAGACCTAGCTCCTGGGACACCCGACAGATGTTTTTC. This sequence encodes CACDTVSPYWGRPSSWDTRQMFF.

This clone occurred a few times. TCRdb's protein for this DNA is that of a much larger clone and differs from the translation at residue 10, likely a read error; the protein shown is the DNA translation. Within the sample, other DNA sequences also encode this same CDR3. The chain uses TRDV2 and TRDJ1; 11 nucleotides match TRDD3. This CDR3 has 16 amino acids. Per the germline V gene, CDR1 is GEAIGNYY and CDR2 is EKD. The V gene end was trimmed by 1 base and the J gene end by 0 bases; junction bases not matched to a gene: 3. CDR3 nucleotide sequence: TGTGCCTGTGACACTGGGGGATACGGTCACACCGATAAACTCATCTTT. Amino acids: CACDTGGYGHTDKLIF.

In this sample, this clone turned up a few times. The protein given by TCRdb reflects a much larger clone and differs at residue 10 from this DNA's translation, likely from a read error; the protein shown is the DNA's translation. The CDR3 protein is CACDPVLGDSPRGDKLIF. The CDR3 DNA sequence: TGTGCCTGTGATCCCGTACTGGGGGACTCCCCGAGGGGCGATAAACTCATCTTT. V usage is TRDV2 and J usage is TRDJ1; 9 nucleotides align to TRDD3. CDR3 size: 18 residues. CDR1 and CDR2 from the germline V gene are GEAIGNYY and EKD. J was trimmed by 4 bases and V by 4 bases; bases with no gene match: 18.

A few counts support this clone. A single base separates this from a much larger clone, so it may be a read error. The same CDR3 arises from other DNA sequences in this sample as well. The chain is built from TRDV2 and TRDJ3; TRDD3 aligns across 9 bases. The CDR3 sequence is 17 residues long. Germline V CDR1 and CDR2: GEAIGNYY, EKD. As DNA, the CDR3 is TGTGCCTGTGACACCGTAGGAGTACTGGGGGACACCCGGCAGATGTTTTTC. This gives the protein CACDTVGVLGDTRQMFF.

Concerning this clone: The protein in TCRdb stems from a much larger clone and differs at residue 4 from this DNA's translation, likely a read error; here the protein is translated from the DNA. The rearrangement links TRDV2 to TRDJ1, with 8 nucleotides matching TRDD3. CDR3 length: 18 amino acids. Germline V lookup: CDR1 GEAIGNYY, CDR2 EKD. DNA of the CDR3: TGTGCCTGTGGCACCGTACTGGGGATACCTCTGTACACCGATAAACTCATCTTT. Translated: CACGTVLGIPLYTDKLIF.

About this clone: This DNA's translation differs at residue 5 from TCRdb's protein, which comes from a much larger clone; a read error is likely, and the protein shown is translated from the DNA. Written as DNA, the CDR3 is TGTGCCTGTGACAGCGTACTGGGGGATACTATCGGGGACACCCGACAGATGTTTTTC. Its protein product is CACDSVLGDTIGDTRQMFF. The V call is TRDV2, the J call TRDJ3; 12 nucleotides agree with TRDD3. This CDR3 is built from 19 residues. Germline CDR1 GEAIGNYY, CDR2 EKD. Trimming cost V 2 bases and J 5 bases; bases outside gene matches: 9.

As to this clone: A much larger clone sits a single nucleotide away, making a read error possible. Distinct nucleotide sequences in the sample also encode this CDR3. The chain has TRDV2 and TRDJ3; 8 nucleotides line up with TRDD3. Germline assignment: CDR1 GEAIGNYY and CDR2 EKD. The CDR3 consists of 20 residues. CDR3 protein: CACDTLGIPRSSWDTRQMFF. DNA for the CDR3: TGCGCCTGTGACACCCTGGGGATACCTAGAAGCTCCTGGGACACCCGACAGATGTTTTTC.

Points on this clone: The protein recorded in TCRdb matches a much larger clone and deviates from this DNA's translation at residue 11, suggesting a read error; the protein here is obtained by translating the DNA. This sequence joins TRDV1 and TRDJ1; 11 bases align to TRDD3. Trimming took 5 bases from V and 3 from J; bases not matched to a gene: 8. This CDR3 has 16 amino acids. CDR1 is TSWWSYY and CDR2 is QGS in the germline V gene. The CDR3 coding sequence is TGTGCTCTTGGGAAACCCCACTGGGGGATATCCGATAAACTCATCTTT. Protein sequence: CALGKPHWGISDKLIF.

Worth noting for this clone: TCRdb assigns this DNA the protein of a much larger clone, which departs from its translation at residue 8; this likely reflects a read error, and the protein shown comes from translating the DNA. The chain combines TRDV2 with TRDJ1; no firm D call. The CDR3 spans 16 residues. V was clipped by 3 bases and J by 0 bases, with 16 bases between them. Germline loops: CDR1 GEAIGNYY, CDR2 EKD. This CDR3 is CACDALTEGYTDKLIF. CDR3 in DNA: TGTGCCTGTGACGCCCTTACTGAGGGGTACACCGATAAACTCATCTTT.